The rows below give T cell receptor beta chains drawn from one sample of a study of T cells in Graves' hyperthyroidism and ophthalmopathy. Each CDR3 protein is one row after TCRdb ran MiXCR on the multiplex PCR reads. The repertoire holds 700,000 to 950,000 distinct CDR3 sequences, with 30% to 40% as singletons. The material sequenced was blood. These receptors originate from a woman aged 40 to 50 with Graves' hyperthyroidism. CDR3s include the opening cysteine and the closing phenylalanine or tryptophan. The D gene is left open where the match is weak. The listing skips clone size in some rows; elsewhere it reads once, few, many or a size class.

>TRBJ1-1|TRBV28|many|.
CASPTQREGEAFF
TGTGCCAGCCCAACCCAGAGGGAAGGAGAAGCTTTCTTT
>TRBJ2-5|TRBV20-1|.|.
CSAKTDSRETQYF
TGCAGTGCTAAGACTGACTCCCGGGAGACCCAGTACTTC
>TRBJ1-1|TRBV7-2|few|.
CANSFQGQNTEAFF
TGTGCCAACAGCTTTCAGGGGCAGAACACTGAAGCTTTCTTT
>TRBJ1-6|TRBV25-1|.|TRBD1
CASSARDRVSPLHF
TGTGCCAGCTCTGCCCGGGACAGGGTTTCACCCCTCCACTTT
>TRBJ1-5|TRBV4-3|few|.
CASSQDLIQGSSNQPQHF
TGCGCCAGCAGCCAAGATCTCATTCAGGGGTCTAGCAATCAGCCCCAGCATTTT
>TRBJ2-2|TRBV5-1|.|TRBD2
CASSLDFAGVTGELFF
TGCGCCAGCAGCTTGGACTTTGCGGGGGTAACCGGGGAGCTGTTTTTT
>TRBJ2-7|TRBV7-2|.|.
CAWSRRGSYEQYF
TGTGCCTGGAGTCGGCGGGGATCCTACGAGCAGTACTTC
>TRBJ2-1|TRBV7-9|.|TRBD2
CASSLPSGRGSYNEQFF
TGTGCCAGCAGCTTACCTAGCGGGAGGGGATCCTACAATGAGCAGTTCTTC
>TRBJ2-5|TRBV7-8|few|TRBD1
CASSHRPGTGVPQETQYF
TGTGCCAGCAGCCACAGACCCGGGACAGGGGTGCCACAAGAGACCCAGTACTTC
>TRBJ2-7|TRBV4-3|few|TRBD2
CASSQDLLADSYEQYF
TGCGCCAGCAGCCAAGATCTACTAGCGGACTCCTACGAGCAGTACTTC
>TRBJ2-1|TRBV9|.|TRBD2
CASSVLAGGSYSEQFF
TGTGCCAGCAGCGTACTAGCGGGGGGCTCCTACAGTGAGCAGTTCTTC
>TRBJ1-2|TRBV2|many|.
CASSKTWAGYGYTF
TGTGCCAGCAGCAAGACTTGGGCAGGATATGGCTACACCTTC
>TRBJ2-7|TRBV29-1|.|.
CTSVPSVTSGTGDYEQYF
.
>TRBJ1-6|TRBV7-2|few|.
CASSPAMSSYNSPLHF
TGTGCCAGCAGCCCCGCAATGAGCTCCTATAATTCACCCCTCCACTTT
>TRBJ1-4|TRBV20-1|few|.
CSAPDPTTNEKLFF
TGCAGTGCTCCTGACCCTACTACTAATGAAAAACTGTTTTTT
>TRBJ2-2|TRBV7-9|.|.
CASSLGTTGTGELFF
TGTGCCAGCAGCTTAGGGACTACGGGCACCGGGGAGCTGTTTTTT
>TRBJ1-2|TRBV12-3/TRBV12-4|.|.
CASSLRSGGYGYTF
TGTGCCAGCAGTTTACGGTCCGGGGGATATGGCTACACCTTC
>TRBJ1-1|TRBV7-9|few|.
CASSQADGRDEAFF
TGCGCCAGCAGCCAAGCCGACGGACGAGATGAAGCTTTCTTT
>TRBJ1-2|TRBV6-5|few|TRBD1
CASSYGTGVFDYGYTF
TGTGCCAGCAGTTACGGGACAGGGGTTTTCGACTATGGCTACACCTTC
>TRBJ1-1|TRBV25-1|.|TRBD1
CASSESLTGANTEAFF
TGTGCCAGCAGTGAATCTCTGACAGGGGCGAACACTGAAGCTTTCTTT
>TRBJ1-3|TRBV7-2|many|TRBD1
CASSQTGFNGNTIYF
TGTGCCAGCAGCCAGACAGGGTTTAACGGAAACACCATATATTTT
>TRBJ2-5|TRBV10-3|many|TRBD1
CAISVDRVRETQYF
TGTGCCATCAGTGTGGACAGGGTGAGGGAGACCCAGTACTTC
>TRBJ2-7|TRBV5-4|.|TRBD1
CASSSGTGVHEQYF
TGTGCCAGCTCGTCCGGGACAGGGGTCCACGAGCAGTACTTC
>TRBJ1-4|TRBV12-3/TRBV12-4|many|.
CASSFIGDEKLFF
TGTGCCAGCAGTTTTATCGGAGATGAAAAACTGTTTTTT
>TRBJ2-1|TRBV7-2|.|.
CASSLTDGVWNEQFF
TGTGCCAGCAGCTTAACCGACGGCGTTTGGAATGAGCAGTTCTTC
>TRBJ1-1|TRBV12-3/TRBV12-4|.|TRBD1
CASSPRDRLHTLF
TGTGCCAGCAGTCCCCGGGACAGGCTTCATACTCTCTTT
>TRBJ2-5|TRBV2|.|TRBD1
CASSVRQGHQETQYF
TGTGCCAGCAGTGTGAGACAGGGGCATCAAGAGACCCAGTACTTC
>TRBJ2-2|TRBV6-5|few|.
CASSAAGSGELFF
TGTGCCAGCAGTGCCGCGGGTTCCGGGGAGCTGTTTTTT
>TRBJ1-4|TRBV12-3/TRBV12-4|.|.
CASSLGVDEKLFF
TGTGCCAGCAGCTTGGGGGTGGATGAAAAACTGTTTTTT
>TRBJ2-6|TRBV6-1|few|.
CASNRAANSGANVLTF
TGTGCCAGCAATCGGGCAGCGAACTCTGGGGCCAACGTCCTGACTTTC
>TRBJ1-1|TRBV14|many|.
CASRRYGGGDTEAFF
TGTGCCAGCAGACGTTATGGGGGAGGGGACACTGAAGCTTTCTTT
>TRBJ2-7|TRBV9|few|.
CASSYFLESYEQYF
TGTGCCAGCTCCTATTTTCTTGAATCCTACGAGCAGTACTTC
>TRBJ2-5|TRBV6-5|.|TRBD2
CASSYPQRGAGGLHASNQETQYF
TGTGCCAGCAGTTACCCCCAGAGGGGAGCGGGGGGGCTTCACGCGTCGAACCAAGAGACCCAGTACTTC
>TRBJ2-7|TRBV29-1|.|TRBD2
CSLAGVLYEQYF
TGCAGCCTAGCGGGGGTGCTTTACGAGCAGTACTTC
>TRBJ2-5|TRBV29-1|few|.
CSVVLAQETQYF
TGCAGCGTTGTCCTAGCGCAAGAGACCCAGTACTTC
>TRBJ2-7|TRBV6-5|.|.
CASSYNREASYEQYF
TGTGCCAGCAGTTACAACAGGGAGGCCTCCTACGAGCAGTACTTC
>TRBJ2-2|TRBV5-6|.|TRBD1
CASSLQGLNTGELFF
TGTGCCAGCAGCCTACAGGGGCTGAACACCGGGGAGCTGTTTTTT
>TRBJ1-1|TRBV10-3|.|.
CASSYYTEAFF
TGTGCCAGCAGTTACTATACTGAAGCTTTCTTT
>TRBJ2-5|TRBV24-1|.|TRBD1
CATRGTVQETQYF
TGTGCCACCAGAGGGACAGTCCAAGAGACCCAGTACTTC
>TRBJ1-2|TRBV7-2|many|TRBD1
CASSLNTGTDYGYTF
TGTGCCAGCAGCCTTAACACCGGGACAGACTATGGCTACACCTTC
>TRBJ1-3|TRBV9|.|TRBD1
CASRRQGAGNTIYF
TGTGCCAGCAGGCGTCAGGGGGCCGGAAACACCATATATTTT